This record looks at one T cell receptor (beta chain) sequence and its context. Its antigen remains unknown. The data stem from a study of a mutant IDH1 vaccine in newly diagnosed glioma. Whole-study findings and limits: Pseudoprogression looked unconnected to shifts in top peripheral T cell clonotypes.

The table came from immunoSEQ multiplex PCR; TCRdb's copy has only in-frame clones and leaves some out. The sample has 80,000 to 100,000 clones, about four fifths seen once. Time point denoted: baseline, week 1 (first vaccination visit). Treatment meaning: pre-vaccination baseline after standard-of-care therapy. The sample in question was PBMCs, obtained from a glioma patient treated with radiotherapy, temozolomide or both. The receptor was derived from a man aged 35-49 years with glioma.

CDR3: CASRQGTYQDTQYF. In DNA form, the CDR3 reads TGTGCCAGCAGACAGGGTACTTATCAGGATACGCAGTATTTT. J is TRBJ2-3 and V is TRBV6-1; TRBD1 might be the D (6 bases). CDR1 and CDR2 (germline): MNHNS, SASEGT. Between the trimmed V and J ends, which lost 6 bases and 6 bases, there was a span of 16 bases. This CDR3 is 14 amino acids long.